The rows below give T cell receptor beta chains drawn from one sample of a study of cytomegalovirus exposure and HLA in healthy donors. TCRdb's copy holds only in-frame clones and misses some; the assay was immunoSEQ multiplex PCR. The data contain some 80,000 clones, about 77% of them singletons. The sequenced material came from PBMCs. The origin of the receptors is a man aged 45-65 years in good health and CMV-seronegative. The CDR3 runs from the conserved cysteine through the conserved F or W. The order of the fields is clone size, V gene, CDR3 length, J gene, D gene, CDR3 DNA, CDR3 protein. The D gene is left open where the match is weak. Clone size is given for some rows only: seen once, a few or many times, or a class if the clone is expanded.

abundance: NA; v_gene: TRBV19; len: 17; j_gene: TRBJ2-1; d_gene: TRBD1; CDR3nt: TGTGCCAGTAGTACTTACGGGACAGGGGTGAGGTTAGGTGAGCAGTTCTTC; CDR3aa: CASSTYGTGVRLGEQFF
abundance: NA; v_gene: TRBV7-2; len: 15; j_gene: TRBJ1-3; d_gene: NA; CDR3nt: TGTGCCAGCAGCTTAGCCCGGGGTGGAAGAAACACCATATATTTT; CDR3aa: CASSLARGGRNTIYF
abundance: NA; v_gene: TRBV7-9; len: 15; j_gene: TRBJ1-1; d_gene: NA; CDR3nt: TGTGCCAGCAGCGAGGGACATCCGAGCGGTACTGAAGCTTTCTTT; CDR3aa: CASSEGHPSGTEAFF
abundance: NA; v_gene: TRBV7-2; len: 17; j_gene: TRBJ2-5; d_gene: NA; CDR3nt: TGTGCCAGCAGCCCCCAGGCGGGCTTTCTAGGTCAAGAGACCCAGTACTTC; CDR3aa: CASSPQAGFLGQETQYF
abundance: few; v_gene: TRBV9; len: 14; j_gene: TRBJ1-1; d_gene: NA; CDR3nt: TGTGCCAGCAGCGCAAGACAGACGAACACTGAAGCTTTCTTT; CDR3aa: CASSARQTNTEAFF
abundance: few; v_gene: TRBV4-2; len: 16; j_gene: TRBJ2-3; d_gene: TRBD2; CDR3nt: TGTGCCAGCAGCCACGAGCGGCGGGGGGGAACAGATACGCAGTATTTT; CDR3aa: CASSHERRGGTDTQYF
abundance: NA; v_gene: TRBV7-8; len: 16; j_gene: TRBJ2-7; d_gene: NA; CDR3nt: TGTGCCAGCAGCTTAGCGGTTGTGAGCTTATCCTACGAGCAGTACTTC; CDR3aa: CASSLAVVSLSYEQYF
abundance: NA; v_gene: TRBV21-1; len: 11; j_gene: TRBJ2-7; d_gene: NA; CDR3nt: TGTGCCAGCAGCCCCCGCCCCGGTCAGTACTTC; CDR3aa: CASSPRPGQYF
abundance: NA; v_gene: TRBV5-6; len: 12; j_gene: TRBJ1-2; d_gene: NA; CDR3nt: TGTGCCAGCAGCCTCTCAGGGCTAAGCTACACCTTC; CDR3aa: CASSLSGLSYTF
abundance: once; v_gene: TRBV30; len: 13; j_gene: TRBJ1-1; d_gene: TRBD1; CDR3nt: TGTGCCTGGAGCCGACAGGGAACTTCTGAAGCTTTCTTT; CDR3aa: CAWSRQGTSEAFF
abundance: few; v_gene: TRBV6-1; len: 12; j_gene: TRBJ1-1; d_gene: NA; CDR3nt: TGTGCCAGCACTCCTTCACAGGGTAGGGCTTTCTTT; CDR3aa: CASTPSQGRAFF
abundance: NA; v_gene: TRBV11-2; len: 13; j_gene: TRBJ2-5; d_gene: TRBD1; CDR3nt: TGTGCCAGCAGCTTAGGGGACAGGGCTCGTCAGTACTTC; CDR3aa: CASSLGDRARQYF
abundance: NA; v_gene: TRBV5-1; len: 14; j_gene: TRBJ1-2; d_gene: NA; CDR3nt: TGCGCCAGCTGCCCAGGGGAGGGATGCTATGGCTACACCTTC; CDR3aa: CASCPGEGCYGYTF
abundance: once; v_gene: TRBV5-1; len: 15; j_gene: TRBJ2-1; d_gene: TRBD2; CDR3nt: TGCGCCAGCAGCCGGGAGGGGACGTCCTACAATGAGCAGTTCTTC; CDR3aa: CASSREGTSYNEQFF
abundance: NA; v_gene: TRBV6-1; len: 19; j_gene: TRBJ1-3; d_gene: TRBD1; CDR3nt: TGTGCCAGCAGTGCCCGATCCTCACGACAGGGCAGAACTGGAAACACCATATATTTT; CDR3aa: CASSARSSRQGRTGNTIYF
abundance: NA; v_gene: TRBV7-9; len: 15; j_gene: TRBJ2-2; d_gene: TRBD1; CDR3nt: TGTGCCAGCAGCTTAAGGACAGGGGGCTCCGGGGAGCTGTTTTTT; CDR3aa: CASSLRTGGSGELFF
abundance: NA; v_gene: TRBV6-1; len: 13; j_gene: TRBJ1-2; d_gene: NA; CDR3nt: TGTGCCAGCAGTGGGACAGACAGAAGGGGCTACACCTTC; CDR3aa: CASSGTDRRGYTF
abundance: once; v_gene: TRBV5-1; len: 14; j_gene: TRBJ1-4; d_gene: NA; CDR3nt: TGCGCCAGCAGCTCGATAACAGGGTCCAAAAAACTGTTTTTT; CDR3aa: CASSSITGSKKLFF
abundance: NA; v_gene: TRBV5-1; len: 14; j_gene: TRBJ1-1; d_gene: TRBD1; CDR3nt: TGCGCCAGCAGCTTAGACAGGGGGAACACTGAAGCTTTCTTT; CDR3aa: CASSLDRGNTEAFF
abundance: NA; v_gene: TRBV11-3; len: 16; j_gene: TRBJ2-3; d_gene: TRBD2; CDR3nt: TGTGCCAGCAGCTCCCGACTTCCCGCGGGGGGGGATACGCAGTATTTT; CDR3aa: CASSSRLPAGGDTQYF
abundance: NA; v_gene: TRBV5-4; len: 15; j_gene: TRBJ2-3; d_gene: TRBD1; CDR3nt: TGTGCCAGCAGCCGAACAGGGGGCGAAACAGATACGCAGTATTTT; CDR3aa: CASSRTGGETDTQYF
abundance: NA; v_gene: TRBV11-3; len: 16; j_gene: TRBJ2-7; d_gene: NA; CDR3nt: TGTGCCAGCAGCTTAGAGTCCGGTAGAAATCCTTACGAGCAGTACTTC; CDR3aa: CASSLESGRNPYEQYF
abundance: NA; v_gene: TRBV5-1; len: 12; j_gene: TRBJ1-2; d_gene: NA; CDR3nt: TGCGCCAGCAGCTTGGGTGCCGGGTGGAACACCTTC; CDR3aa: CASSLGAGWNTF
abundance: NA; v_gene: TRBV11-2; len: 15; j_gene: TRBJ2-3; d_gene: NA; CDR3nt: TGTGCCAGCAGCTTAGACAGGGTCGGCACAGATACGCAGTATTTT; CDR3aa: CASSLDRVGTDTQYF
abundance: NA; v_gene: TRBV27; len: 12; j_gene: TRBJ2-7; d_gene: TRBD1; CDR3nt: TGTGCCAGCAGCCGGACAGGCTACGAGCAGTACTTC; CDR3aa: CASSRTGYEQYF
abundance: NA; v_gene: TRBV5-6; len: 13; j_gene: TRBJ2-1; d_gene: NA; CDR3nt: TGTGCCAGCAGATGGGGAGGGGGGAATGAGCAGTTCTTC; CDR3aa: CASRWGGGNEQFF
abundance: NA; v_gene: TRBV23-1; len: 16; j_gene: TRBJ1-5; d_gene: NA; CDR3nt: TGCGCCAGCAGTCCCATGGACAGTAGGAAGGATCAGCCCCAGCATTTT; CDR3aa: CASSPMDSRKDQPQHF
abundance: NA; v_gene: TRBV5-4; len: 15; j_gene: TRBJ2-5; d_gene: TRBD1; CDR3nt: TGTGCCAGCAGCTTGGAGGACAGGGGGCTAGAGACCCAGTACTTC; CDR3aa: CASSLEDRGLETQYF
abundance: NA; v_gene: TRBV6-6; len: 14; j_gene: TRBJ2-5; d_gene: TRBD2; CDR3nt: TGTGCCAGCACCTCTAGCGGGGGGGGTCTGACCCAGTACTTC; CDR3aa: CASTSSGGGLTQYF
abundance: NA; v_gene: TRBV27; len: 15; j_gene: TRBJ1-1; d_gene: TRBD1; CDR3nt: TGTGCCAGCAGTTTATCCTCCAGGGGGCTTACTGAAGCTTTCTTT; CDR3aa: CASSLSSRGLTEAFF
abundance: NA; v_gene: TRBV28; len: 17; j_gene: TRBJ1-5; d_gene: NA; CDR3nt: TGTGCCAGCAGTTTGTTCGTTTGGGGGGGTGGCAATCAGCCCCAGCATTTT; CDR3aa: CASSLFVWGGGNQPQHF
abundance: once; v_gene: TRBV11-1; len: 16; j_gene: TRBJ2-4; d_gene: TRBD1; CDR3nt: TGTGCCAGCAGTCCGAAACCAGGGGGAGCCAAAAACATTCAGTACTTC; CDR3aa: CASSPKPGGAKNIQYF
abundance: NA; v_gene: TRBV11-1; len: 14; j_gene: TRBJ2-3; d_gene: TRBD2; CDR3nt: TGTGCCAGCAGCTTCGACCGGGGGGCAGATACGCAGTATTTT; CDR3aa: CASSFDRGADTQYF
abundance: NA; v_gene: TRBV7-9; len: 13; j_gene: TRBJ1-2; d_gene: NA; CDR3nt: TGTGCCAGCAGCCACCCGCAGGGGTATGGCTACACCTTC; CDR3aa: CASSHPQGYGYTF
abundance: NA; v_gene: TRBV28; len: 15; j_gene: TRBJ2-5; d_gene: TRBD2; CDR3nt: TGTGCCAGCAGTTCGTTGACTAGCTTACAAGAGACCCAGTACTTC; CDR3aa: CASSSLTSLQETQYF
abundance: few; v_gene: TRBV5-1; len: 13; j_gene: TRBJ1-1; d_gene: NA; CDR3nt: TGCGCCAGCAGCTTTACACTGAACACTGAAGCTTTCTTT; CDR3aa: CASSFTLNTEAFF
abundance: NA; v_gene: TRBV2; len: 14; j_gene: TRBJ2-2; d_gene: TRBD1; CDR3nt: TGTGCCAGCAGCACAGGGGGCGCTACCGGGGAGCTGTTTTTT; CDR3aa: CASSTGGATGELFF
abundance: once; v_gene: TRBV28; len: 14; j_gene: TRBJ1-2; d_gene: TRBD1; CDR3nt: TGTGCCAGCAGTCCGGGACAGGTTGTTTATGGCTACACCTTC; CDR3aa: CASSPGQVVYGYTF
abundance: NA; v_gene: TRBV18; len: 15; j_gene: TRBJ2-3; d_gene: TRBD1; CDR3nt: TGTGCCAGCTCGCATTCACAGGGGAACACAGATACGCAGTATTTT; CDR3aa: CASSHSQGNTDTQYF
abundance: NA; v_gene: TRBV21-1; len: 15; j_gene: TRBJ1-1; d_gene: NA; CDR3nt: TGTGCCAGCAGCACACCCGGGACAGGGGACACTGAAGCTTTCTTT; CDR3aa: CASSTPGTGDTEAFF
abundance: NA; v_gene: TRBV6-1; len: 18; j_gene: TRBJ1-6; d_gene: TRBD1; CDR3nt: TGTGCCAGCAGTAAAGGGACAGCCCGCGGAAACTATAATTCACCCCTCCACTTT; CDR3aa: CASSKGTARGNYNSPLHF
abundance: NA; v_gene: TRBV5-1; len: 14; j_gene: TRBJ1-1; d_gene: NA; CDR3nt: TGCGCCAGCAGCCTTGACGCGGTGAACACTGAAGCTTTCTTT; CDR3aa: CASSLDAVNTEAFF
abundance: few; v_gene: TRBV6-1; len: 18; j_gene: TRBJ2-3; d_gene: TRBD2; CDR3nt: TGTGCCAGCAGTGGCAGCGGGAGGTTACTACCTAGCACAGATACGCAGTATTTT; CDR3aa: CASSGSGRLLPSTDTQYF
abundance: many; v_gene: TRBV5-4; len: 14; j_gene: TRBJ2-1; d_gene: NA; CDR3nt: TGTGCCAGCAGCTTGGGACTAAGCTACAATGAGCAGTTCTTC; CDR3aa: CASSLGLSYNEQFF
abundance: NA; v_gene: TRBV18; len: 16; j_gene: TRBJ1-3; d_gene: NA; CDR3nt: TGTGCCAGCTCACCAGGACGGCAGGGCTCTGGAAACACCATATATTTT; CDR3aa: CASSPGRQGSGNTIYF
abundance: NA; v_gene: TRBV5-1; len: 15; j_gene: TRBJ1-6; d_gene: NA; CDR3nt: TGCGCCAGCAGCTTAGGGGGTAAGGCGGATTCACCCCTCCACTTT; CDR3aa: CASSLGGKADSPLHF
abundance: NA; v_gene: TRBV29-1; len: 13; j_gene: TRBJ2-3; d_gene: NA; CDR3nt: TGCAGCGTTGACAGGGGCCGCACAGATACGCAGTATTTT; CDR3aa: CSVDRGRTDTQYF
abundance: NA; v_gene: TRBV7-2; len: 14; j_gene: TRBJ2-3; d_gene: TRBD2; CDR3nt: TGTGCCAGCAGCGCCAGCGGGGGGGCATATACGCAGTATTTT; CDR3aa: CASSASGGAYTQYF
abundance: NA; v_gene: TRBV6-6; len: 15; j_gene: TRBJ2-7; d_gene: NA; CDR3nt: TGTGCCAGCTCTCAGGGCCGGGCTAGCTCCTACGAGCAGTACTTC; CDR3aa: CASSQGRASSYEQYF
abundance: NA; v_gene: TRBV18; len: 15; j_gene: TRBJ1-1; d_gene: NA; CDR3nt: TGTGCCAGCTCACCTGGCGGGACGGTGAACACTGAAGCTTTCTTT; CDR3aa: CASSPGGTVNTEAFF
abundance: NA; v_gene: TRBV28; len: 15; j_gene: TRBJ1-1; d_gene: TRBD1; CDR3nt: TGTGCCAGCAGGGACGCTGGGACAGGGTCCCCTGAAGCTTTCTTT; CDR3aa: CASRDAGTGSPEAFF
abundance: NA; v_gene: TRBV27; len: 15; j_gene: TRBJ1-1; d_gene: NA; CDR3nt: TGTGCCAGCAGACCCGCCCTTACGGGGGACACTGAAGCTTTCTTT; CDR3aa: CASRPALTGDTEAFF
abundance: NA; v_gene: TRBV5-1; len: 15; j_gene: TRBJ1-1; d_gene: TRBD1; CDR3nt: TGCGCCAGCAGCTCCGGGACAGGGAGTATGACTGAAGCTTTCTTT; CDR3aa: CASSSGTGSMTEAFF
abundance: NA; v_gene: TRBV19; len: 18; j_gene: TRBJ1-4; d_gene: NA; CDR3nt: TGTGCCAGTAGTATCGACAGTTTCATGGGTGACCTTAATGAAAAACTGTTTTTT; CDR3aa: CASSIDSFMGDLNEKLFF
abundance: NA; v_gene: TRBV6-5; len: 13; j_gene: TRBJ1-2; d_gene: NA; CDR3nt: TGTGCCAGCTTCCCTCCAGGAGGTCGTGGCTACACCTTC; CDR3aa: CASFPPGGRGYTF
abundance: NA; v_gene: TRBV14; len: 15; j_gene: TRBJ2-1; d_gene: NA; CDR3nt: TGTGCCAGCAGCCAAGAGGGACTCGGTTACAATGAGCAGTTCTTC; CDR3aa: CASSQEGLGYNEQFF